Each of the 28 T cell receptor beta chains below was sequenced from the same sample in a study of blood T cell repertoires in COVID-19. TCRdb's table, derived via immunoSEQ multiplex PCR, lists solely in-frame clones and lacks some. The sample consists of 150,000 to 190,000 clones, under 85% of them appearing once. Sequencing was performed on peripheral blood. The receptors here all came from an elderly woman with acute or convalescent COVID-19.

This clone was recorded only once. The CDR3 coding sequence is TGTGCCAGCAGCCCTACTAGCGGGAGTAGCTCAGATACGCAGTATTTT. Translation gives CASSPTSGSSSDTQYF. V is TRBV11-2 and J is TRBJ2-3; 11 bases line up with TRBD2. Unmatched junction bases numbered 8, after V lost 5 bases and J lost 4 bases. The CDR3 length is 16 residues. Germline-derived CDR1 and CDR2 are SGHAT and FQNNGV.

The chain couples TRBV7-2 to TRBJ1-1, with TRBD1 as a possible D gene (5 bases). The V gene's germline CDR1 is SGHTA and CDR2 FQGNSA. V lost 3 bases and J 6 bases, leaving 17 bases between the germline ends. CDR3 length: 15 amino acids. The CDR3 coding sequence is TGTGCCAGCAGCTTTAGGGGCTCGGAGAGCTCTGAAGCTTTCTTT. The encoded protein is CASSFRGSESSEAFF.

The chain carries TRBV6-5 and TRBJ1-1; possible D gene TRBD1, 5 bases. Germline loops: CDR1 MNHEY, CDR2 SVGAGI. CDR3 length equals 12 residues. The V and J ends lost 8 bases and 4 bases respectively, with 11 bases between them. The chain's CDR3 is CASWDRGTEAFF. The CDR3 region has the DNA TGTGCCAGCTGGGATAGGGGCACTGAAGCTTTCTTT.

Here the CDR3 DNA reads TGTGCCAGCAGCTTTGGGGCGGGAGTTAGCACAGATACGCAGTATTTT. Translation: CASSFGAGVSTDTQYF. The chain employs TRBV5-6 and TRBJ2-3; TRBD2 matches 7 bases. Germline V gene lookup returns CDR1 SGHDT and CDR2 YYEEEE. Trimming cost V 2 bases and J 0 bases; bases outside gene matches: 6. The CDR3 length is 16 residues. The full variable domain, in which reference TRBV5-6 and TRBJ2-3 provide the parts outside the CDR3, is DAGVTQSPTHLIKTRGQQVTLRCSPKSGHDTVSWYQQALGQGPQFIFQYYEEEERQRGNFPDRFSGHQFPNYSSELNVNALLLGDSALYLCASSFGAGVSTDTQYFGPGTRLTVL.

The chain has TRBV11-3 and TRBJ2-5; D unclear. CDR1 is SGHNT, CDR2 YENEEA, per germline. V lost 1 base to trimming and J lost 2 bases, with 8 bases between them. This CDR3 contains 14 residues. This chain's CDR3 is CASSLGGVQETQYF. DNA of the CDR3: TGTGCCAGCAGCTTAGGAGGCGTTCAAGAGACCCAGTACTTC.

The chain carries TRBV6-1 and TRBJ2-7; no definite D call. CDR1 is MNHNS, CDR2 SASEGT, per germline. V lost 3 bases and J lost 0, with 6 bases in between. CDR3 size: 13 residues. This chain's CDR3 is CASSDRNSYEQYF. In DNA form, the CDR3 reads TGTGCCAGCAGTGACAGGAACTCCTACGAGCAGTACTTC.

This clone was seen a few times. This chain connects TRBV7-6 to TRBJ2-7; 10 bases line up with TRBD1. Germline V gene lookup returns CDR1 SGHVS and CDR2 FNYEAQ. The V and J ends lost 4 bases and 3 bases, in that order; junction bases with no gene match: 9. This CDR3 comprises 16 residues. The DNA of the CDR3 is TGTGCCAGCAGCTGGGGCGCGACAGGGGGCGGCTACGAGCAGTACTTC. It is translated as CASSWGATGGGYEQYF.

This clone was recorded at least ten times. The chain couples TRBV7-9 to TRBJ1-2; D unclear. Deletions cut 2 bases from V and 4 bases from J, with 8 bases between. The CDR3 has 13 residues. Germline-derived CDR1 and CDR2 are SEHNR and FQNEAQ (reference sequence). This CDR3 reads CASSLFPVYGYTF. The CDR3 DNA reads TGTGCCAGCAGCTTATTTCCAGTCTATGGCTACACCTTC.

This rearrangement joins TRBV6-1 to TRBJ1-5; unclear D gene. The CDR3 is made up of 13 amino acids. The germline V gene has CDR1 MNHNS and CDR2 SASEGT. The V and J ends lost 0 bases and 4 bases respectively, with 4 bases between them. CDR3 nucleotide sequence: TGTGCCAGCAGTGAAGCCGGGAATCAGCCCCAGCATTTT. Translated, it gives CASSEAGNQPQHF.

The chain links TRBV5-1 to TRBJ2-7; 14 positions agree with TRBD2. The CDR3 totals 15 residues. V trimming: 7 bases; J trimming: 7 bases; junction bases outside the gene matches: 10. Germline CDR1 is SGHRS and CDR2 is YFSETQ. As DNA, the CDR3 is TGCGCCAGCCGAACCGGGACTAGCGGGAGTTTTGAGCAGTACTTC. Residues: CASRTGTSGSFEQYF.

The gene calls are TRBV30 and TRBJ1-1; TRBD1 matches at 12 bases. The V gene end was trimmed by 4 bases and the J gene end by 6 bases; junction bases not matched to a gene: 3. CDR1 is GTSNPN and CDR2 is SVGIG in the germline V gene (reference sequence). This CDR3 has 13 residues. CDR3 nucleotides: TGTGCCTGGAAGGGACAGGGGGCTCCTGAAGCTTTCTTT. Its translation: CAWKGQGAPEAFF.

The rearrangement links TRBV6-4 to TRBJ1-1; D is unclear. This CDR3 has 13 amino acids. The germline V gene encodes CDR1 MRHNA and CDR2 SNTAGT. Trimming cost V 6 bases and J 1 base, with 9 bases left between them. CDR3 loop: CASSKEGNTEAFF. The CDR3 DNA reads TGTGCCAGCAGCAAGGAGGGGAACACTGAAGCTTTCTTT.

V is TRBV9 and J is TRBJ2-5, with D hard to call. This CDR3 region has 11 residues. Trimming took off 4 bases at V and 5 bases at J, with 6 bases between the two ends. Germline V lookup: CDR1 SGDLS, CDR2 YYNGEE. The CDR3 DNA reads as TGTGCCAGCAGCCACGGGGAGACCCAGTACTTC. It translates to CASSHGETQYF.

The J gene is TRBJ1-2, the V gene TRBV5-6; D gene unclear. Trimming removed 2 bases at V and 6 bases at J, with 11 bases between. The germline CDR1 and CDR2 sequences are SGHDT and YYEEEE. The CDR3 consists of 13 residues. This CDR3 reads CASSFERKHGYTF. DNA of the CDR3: TGTGCCAGCAGCTTCGAGAGAAAACATGGCTACACCTTC.

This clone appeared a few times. CDR3 DNA: TGTGCCAGTAGTATGGGGACAGGGGGTCAGCCCCAGCATTTT. Protein: CASSMGTGGQPQHF. The V and J genes are TRBV19 and TRBJ1-5, with 11 bases identical to TRBD1. With V trimmed by 3 bases and J by 6 bases, 1 base remained unmatched. The germline V gene has CDR1 LNHDA and CDR2 SQIVND (reference sequence). The CDR3 extends over 14 amino acids.

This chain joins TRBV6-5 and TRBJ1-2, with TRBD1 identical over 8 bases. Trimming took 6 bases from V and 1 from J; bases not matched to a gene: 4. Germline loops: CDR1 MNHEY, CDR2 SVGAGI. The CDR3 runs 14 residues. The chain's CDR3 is CASRGQGRNYGYTF. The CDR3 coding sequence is TGTGCCAGCAGAGGACAGGGACGTAACTATGGCTACACCTTC.

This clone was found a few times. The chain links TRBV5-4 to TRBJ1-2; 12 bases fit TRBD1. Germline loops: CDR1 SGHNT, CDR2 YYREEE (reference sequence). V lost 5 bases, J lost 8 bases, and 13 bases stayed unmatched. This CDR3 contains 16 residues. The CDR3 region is CASSEPPGQGARGYTF. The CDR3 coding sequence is TGTGCCAGCAGTGAACCTCCGGGACAGGGGGCGCGGGGCTACACCTTC.

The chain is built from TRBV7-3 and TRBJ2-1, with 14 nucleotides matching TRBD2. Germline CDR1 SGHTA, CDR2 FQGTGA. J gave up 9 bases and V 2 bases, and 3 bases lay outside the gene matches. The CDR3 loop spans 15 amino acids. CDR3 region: CASSLFGTSGGEQFF. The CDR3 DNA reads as TGTGCCAGCAGCTTATTCGGGACTAGCGGGGGTGAGCAGTTCTTC.

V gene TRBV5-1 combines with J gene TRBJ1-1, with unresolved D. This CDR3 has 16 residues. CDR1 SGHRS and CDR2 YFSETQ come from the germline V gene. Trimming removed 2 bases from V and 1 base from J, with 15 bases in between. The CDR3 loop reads CASSLGQYAGNTEAFF. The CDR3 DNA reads TGCGCCAGCAGCTTAGGTCAGTACGCGGGGAACACTGAAGCTTTCTTT.

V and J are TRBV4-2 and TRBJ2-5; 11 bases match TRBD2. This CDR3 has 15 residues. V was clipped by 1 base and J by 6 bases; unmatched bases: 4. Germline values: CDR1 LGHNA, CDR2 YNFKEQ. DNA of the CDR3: TGTGCCAGCAGCCAAGGTAGCGGGGGGGGAAAGACCCAGTACTTC. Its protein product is CASSQGSGGGKTQYF.

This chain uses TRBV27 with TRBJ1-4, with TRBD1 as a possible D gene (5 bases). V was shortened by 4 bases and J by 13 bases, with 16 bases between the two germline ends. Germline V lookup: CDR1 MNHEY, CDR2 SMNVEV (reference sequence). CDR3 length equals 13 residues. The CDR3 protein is CASSYSHTGLLFF. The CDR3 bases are TGTGCCAGCAGTTATTCCCATACAGGCCTACTGTTTTTT.

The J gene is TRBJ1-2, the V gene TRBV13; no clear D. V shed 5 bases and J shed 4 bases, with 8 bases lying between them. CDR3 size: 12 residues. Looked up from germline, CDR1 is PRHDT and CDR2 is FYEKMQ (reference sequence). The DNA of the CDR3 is TGTGCCAGCAGCCGCGAACCCTATGGCTACACCTTC. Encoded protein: CASSREPYGYTF.

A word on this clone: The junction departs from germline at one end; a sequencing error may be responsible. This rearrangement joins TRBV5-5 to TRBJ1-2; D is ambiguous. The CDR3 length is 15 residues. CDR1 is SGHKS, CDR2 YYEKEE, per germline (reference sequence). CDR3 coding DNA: TGTGCCAGCAGCTTGGCCAGAGGATTTAACTATGGCCACACCTTC. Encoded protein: CASSLARGFNYGHTF.

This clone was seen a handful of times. The DNA for the CDR3 is TGTGCCAGTAGTATAACACCGACACCTTTGAAGGAAAAACTGTTTTTT. It specifies CASSITPTPLKEKLFF. The chain is built from TRBV19 and TRBJ1-4; D is uncertain. This CDR3 is built from 16 residues. V was clipped by 2 bases and J by 8 bases, with 18 bases between them. Germline V gene sequence: CDR1 LNHDA, CDR2 SQIVND (reference sequence). Based on the CDR3 plus reference TRBV19 and TRBJ1-4, the full variable domain is DGGITQSPKYLFRKEGQNVTLSCEQNLNHDAMYWYRQDPGQGLRLIYYSQIVNDFQKGDIAEGYSVSREKKESFPLTVTSAQKNPTAFYLCASSITPTPLKEKLFFGSGTQLSVL.

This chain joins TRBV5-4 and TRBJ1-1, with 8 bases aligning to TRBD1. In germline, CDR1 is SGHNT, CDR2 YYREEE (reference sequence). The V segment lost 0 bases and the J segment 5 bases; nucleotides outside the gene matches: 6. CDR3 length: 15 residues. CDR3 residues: CASSLATGGVTEAFF. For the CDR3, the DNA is TGTGCCAGCAGCTTGGCAACAGGGGGGGTTACTGAAGCTTTCTTT.

The CDR3 is CASSRGNTEAFF. For the CDR3, the DNA is TGTGCCAGCAGTAGGGGGAACACTGAAGCTTTCTTT. This rearrangement joins TRBV6-5 to TRBJ1-1, with D tentatively TRBD1 (5 bases). This CDR3 region has 12 residues. Germline V CDR1 and CDR2: MNHEY, SVGAGI. Trimming left V 5 bases short and J 1 base short, with 5 bases between.

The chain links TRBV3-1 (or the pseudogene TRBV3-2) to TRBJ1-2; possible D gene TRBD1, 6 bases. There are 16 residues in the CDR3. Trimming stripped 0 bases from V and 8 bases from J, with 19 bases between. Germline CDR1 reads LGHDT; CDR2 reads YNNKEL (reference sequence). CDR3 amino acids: CASSQETLGGRGGYTF. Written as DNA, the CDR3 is TGTGCCAGCAGCCAAGAAACGCTCGGGGGGCGAGGCGGCTACACCTTC.

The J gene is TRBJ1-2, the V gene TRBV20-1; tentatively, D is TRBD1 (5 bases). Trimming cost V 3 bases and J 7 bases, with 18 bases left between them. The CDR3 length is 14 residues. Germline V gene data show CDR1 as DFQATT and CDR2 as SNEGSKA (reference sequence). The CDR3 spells CSASLAGGVGGYTF. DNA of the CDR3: TGCAGTGCTAGTCTCGCGGGAGGGGTTGGTGGCTACACCTTC.